The present TCR beta chain was sequenced within a study of blood T cell repertoires in COVID-19. About the study: T cells, B-cell-depleted T cells, or PBMCs provided the cDNA or gDNA that served as material.

Authors' data handling: By means of reference gene primer amplification, nucleated cell counts were estimated. Profiled with immunoSEQ multiplex PCR; TCRdb holds only in-frame clones, not every one. That table furnishes V, J and clone size, whereas the DNA furnished D and trimming. The sample consists of fewer than 350,000 clones, 85% of them appearing once. In germline, CDR1 is SNHLY, CDR2 FYNNEI. CDR3 size: 15 residues. With 6 bases clipped from V and 2 bases from J, the junction kept 4 bases outside the gene matches. Enrolled through a virtual design, the participants were between roughly 18 and 95 years of age and came from under 30 US areas. Cohorts were assigned according to the clinical history that participants reported.

The chain recombines TRBV2 with TRBJ2-7; 13 positions match TRBD2. Sequenced input: PBMCs or T cells enriched from blood (not recorded which). This clonotype was sampled from a woman in her twenties or thirties who had been exposed to COVID-19. The CDR3: CASRPGTSGAYEQYF. The DNA of the CDR3 is TGTGCCAGCAGACCTGGGACTAGCGGGGCCTACGAGCAGTACTTC. The full variable domain, with the rest looked up from reference TRBV2 and TRBJ2-7, is EPEVTQTPSHQVTQMGQEVILRCVPISNHLYFYWYRQILGQKVEFLVSFYNNEISEKSEIFDDQFSVERPDGSNFTLKIRSTKLEDSAMYFCASRPGTSGAYEQYFGPGTRLTVT.